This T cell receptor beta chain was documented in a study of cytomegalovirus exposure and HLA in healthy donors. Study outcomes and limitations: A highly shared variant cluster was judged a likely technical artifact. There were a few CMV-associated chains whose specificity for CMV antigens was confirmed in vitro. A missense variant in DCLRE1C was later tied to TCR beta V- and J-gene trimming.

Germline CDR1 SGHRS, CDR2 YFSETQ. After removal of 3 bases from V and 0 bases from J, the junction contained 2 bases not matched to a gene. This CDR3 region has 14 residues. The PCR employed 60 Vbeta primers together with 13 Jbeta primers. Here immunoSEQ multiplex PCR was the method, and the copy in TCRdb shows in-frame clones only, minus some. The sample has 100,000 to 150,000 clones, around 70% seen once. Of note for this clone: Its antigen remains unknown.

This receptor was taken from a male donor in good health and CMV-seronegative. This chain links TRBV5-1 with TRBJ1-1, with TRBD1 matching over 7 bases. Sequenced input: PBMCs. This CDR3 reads CASSSTGMNTEAFF. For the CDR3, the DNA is TGCGCCAGCAGCTCGACAGGGATGAACACTGAAGCTTTCTTT. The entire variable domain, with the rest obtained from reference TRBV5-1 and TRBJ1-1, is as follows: KAGVTQTPRYLIKTRGQQVTLSCSPISGHRSVSWYQQTPGQGLQFLFEYFSETQRNKGNFPGRFSGRQFSNSRSEMNVSTLELGDSALYLCASSSTGMNTEAFFGQGTRLTVV.